Following are 7 T cell receptor beta chains from one sample sequenced in a study of PD-1 blockade in classical Hodgkin lymphoma. Sequenced by immunoSEQ multiplex PCR; TCRdb stores in-frame clones only, minus some. This table has 40,000 to 65,000 clones, 81% appearing once. In every patient, relapse followed autologous stem cell transplantation, while exposure to brentuximab vedotin differed. This specimen was peripheral blood mononuclear cells (PBMCs), taken at baseline. These TCRs come from a human donor with classical Hodgkin lymphoma.

The chain employs TRBV5-4 and TRBJ2-7; maybe TRBD2 (5 bases). Trimming removed 4 bases from V and 2 bases from J, with 16 bases in between. The V gene's germline CDR1 is SGHNT and CDR2 YYREEE (reference sequence). The CDR3 runs 15 residues. The CDR3 loop is CASSAPRDSTYEQYF. CDR3 nucleotide sequence: TGTGCCAGCAGCGCTCCCCGGGATTCAACCTACGAGCAGTACTTC.

The CDR3 DNA follows: TGCGCCAGCAGGGCCCTGAACACTGAAGCTTTCTTT. Translated, it gives CASRALNTEAFF. The rearrangement links TRBV5-1 to TRBJ1-1; no definite D call. V lost 5 bases, J lost 0 bases, and 5 bases lay in between. The germline gives CDR1 SGHRS, CDR2 YFSETQ. The CDR3 runs 12 residues.

This sequence joins TRBV14 and TRBJ2-2; the match to TRBD2 covers 7 bases. The CDR3 consists of 17 residues. Looked up from germline, CDR1 is SGHDN and CDR2 is FVKESK. Trimming took 5 bases from V and 2 from J; bases not matched to a gene: 11. The CDR3 DNA sequence: TGTGCCAGCAGCATCGGGGGGTTTGAACAAAACACCGGGGAGCTGTTTTTT. This codes for CASSIGGFEQNTGELFF.

The rearrangement uses TRBV9 and TRBJ2-1; tentatively, D is TRBD2 (6 bases). CDR1 and CDR2 from the germline V gene are SGDLS and YYNGEE. The V gene lost 0 bases and the J gene lost 2 bases, with 9 bases spanning the gap. This CDR3 has 15 amino acids. CDR3 residues: CASSVGLATYNEQFF. For the CDR3, the DNA is TGTGCCAGCAGCGTAGGGCTAGCGACCTACAATGAGCAGTTCTTC.

This clone appeared a few times. The chain has TRBV29-1 and TRBJ2-7; 9 nucleotides agree with TRBD2. V dropped 1 base and J dropped 7; count of bases not matched to a gene: 2. This CDR3 spans 12 amino acids. Germline assignment: CDR1 SQVTM and CDR2 ANQGSEA. The DNA of the CDR3 is TGCAGCGTTGAAGTAGCGGGAGAGGAGCAGTACTTC. Protein product: CSVEVAGEEQYF.

The chain's CDR3 is CASSLGLGISYEQYV. The CDR3 DNA sequence: TGTGCCAGCAGTTTGGGTTTAGGAATCTCCTACGAGCAGTACGTC. The rearrangement joins TRBV5-5 to TRBJ2-7; no reliable D call. The CDR3 is 15 residues long. Looked up from germline, CDR1 is SGHKS and CDR2 is YYEKEE (reference sequence).

The rearrangement joins TRBV5-1 to TRBJ2-1, with D perhaps matching TRBD2 (6 bases). The CDR3 is 14 residues long. Germline V gene sequence: CDR1 SGHRS, CDR2 YFSETQ. V lost 1 base and J 5 bases, leaving 10 bases between the germline ends. The DNA of the CDR3 is TGCGCCAGCAGCTTGAGTAGCGGAGACAATGAGCAGTTCTTC. Residues: CASSLSSGDNEQFF. The whole variable domain, remainder taken from reference TRBV5-1 and TRBJ2-1, is KAGVTQTPRYLIKTRGQQVTLSCSPISGHRSVSWYQQTPGQGLQFLFEYFSETQRNKGNFPGRFSGRQFSNSRSEMNVSTLELGDSALYLCASSLSSGDNEQFFGPGTRLTVL.